A selection of T cell receptor beta chains follows, all from one sample in a study of cytomegalovirus exposure and HLA in healthy donors. The data were produced by immunoSEQ multiplex PCR, yet TCRdb's version contains in-frame clones alone and is incomplete. The sample holds 95,000 to 150,000 clones, around 77% seen once. What was sequenced was PBMCs. Receptors originate from a man aged 18 to 35 in good health and CMV-seropositive. CDR3s include the opening cysteine and the closing phenylalanine or tryptophan. A D gene is named only where the DNA matches it firmly.

d_call: TRBD1; v_call: TRBV15; j_call: TRBJ2-5; cdr3_aa: CATSRDEIGTVQETQYF
d_call: .; v_call: TRBV1; j_call: TRBJ2-5; cdr3_aa: CTSSQVKTGGETQYF
d_call: .; v_call: TRBV15; j_call: TRBJ1-4; cdr3_aa: CATSSGAGTQDNEKLFF
d_call: .; v_call: TRBV27; j_call: TRBJ2-5; cdr3_aa: CASSFQETQYF
d_call: .; v_call: TRBV7-2; j_call: TRBJ1-1; cdr3_aa: CASSLLLGGTEAFF
d_call: TRBD1; v_call: TRBV6-6; j_call: TRBJ1-1; cdr3_aa: CASTHSTGLNTEAFF
d_call: TRBD2; v_call: TRBV28; j_call: TRBJ2-1; cdr3_aa: CASISPSGSNEQFF
d_call: .; v_call: TRBV27; j_call: TRBJ2-3; cdr3_aa: CASSLQVYADTQYF
d_call: .; v_call: TRBV18; j_call: TRBJ1-6; cdr3_aa: CASSLRGFNSPLHF
d_call: .; v_call: TRBV15; j_call: TRBJ1-5; cdr3_aa: CATSREGRDYSNQPQHF
d_call: .; v_call: TRBV29-1; j_call: TRBJ1-2; cdr3_aa: CSALDPGGLIGYGYTF
d_call: .; v_call: TRBV4-1; j_call: TRBJ1-1; cdr3_aa: CASSQVGAPEAFF
d_call: .; v_call: TRBV10-1; j_call: TRBJ1-2; cdr3_aa: CASSETITSYGYTF
d_call: TRBD2; v_call: TRBV15; j_call: TRBJ2-1; cdr3_aa: CATSRDASGSSYNEQFF